This T cell receptor (beta chain) is from a study of blood T cell repertoires in COVID-19. Background on the study: The cDNA or gDNA used as material had been derived from T cells, B-cell-depleted T cells, or PBMCs.

Per the study methods: How many nucleated cells were present was estimated from reference gene primer amplification. Profiling relied on immunoSEQ multiplex PCR, and the TCRdb table lists in-frame clones only, not all of them. The V and J calls and the clone size are those of that table, but D and trimming were determined from the DNA. The data contain hundreds of thousands of clones, about 91% of them singletons. The CDR3 contains 15 residues. Trimming pared 0 bases from V and 4 bases from J, leaving 13 bases between. Per the germline V gene, CDR1 is SGDLS and CDR2 is YYNGEE. Categorization into cohorts depended on clinical history that participants reported. Recovered participants had two consecutive negative NP/OP PCR tests, healthcare professional clearance, or symptom resolution.

The J gene is TRBJ1-1, the V gene TRBV9; maybe TRBD1 (5 bases). The source material was PBMCs or T cells enriched from blood (not recorded which). The TCR originated in a woman aged 18-29 years who had recovered from COVID-19. Written as DNA, the CDR3 is TGTGCCAGCAGCGTAGCTGCCCAGGGCGGCACTGAAGCTTTCTTT. It encodes CASSVAAQGGTEAFF.